One and the same sample provided the 17 T cell receptor beta chains below, sequenced in a study of cytomegalovirus exposure and HLA in healthy donors. The data were produced by immunoSEQ multiplex PCR, yet TCRdb's version contains in-frame clones alone and is incomplete. Among over 100,000 clones, 89% were seen once, and the ten largest hold 1% to 1.5%. The material sequenced was PBMCs. The receptors were gathered from a woman between 18 and 29 years old in good health and CMV-seronegative.

This clone has just one count. CDR3 sequence (DNA): TGTGCTAGTGGTTTGGTACAGAACTCCTATAGCAATCAGCCCCAGCATTTT. It encodes CASGLVQNSYSNQPQHF. This chain connects TRBV12-5 to TRBJ1-5; D is unclear. The CDR3 runs 17 residues. Germline loops: CDR1 LGHNT, CDR2 FRNRAP. Trimming removed 0 bases from V and 0 bases from J, with 12 bases in between.

This clone has a handful of counts. The V and J genes are TRBV2 and TRBJ1-2; 7 positions agree with TRBD1. CDR3 length: 13 residues. Germline V gives CDR1 SNHLY, CDR2 FYNNEI. The V segment lost 8 bases and the J segment 7 bases; nucleotides outside the gene matches: 10. The CDR3 is CASSEGAQVGYTF. CDR3 coding DNA: TGTGCCAGCTCTGAGGGGGCGCAGGTTGGCTACACCTTC. The full variable domain, in which reference TRBV2 and TRBJ1-2 provide the parts outside the CDR3, is EPEVTQTPSHQVTQMGQEVILRCVPISNHLYFYWYRQILGQKVEFLVSFYNNEISEKSEIFDDQFSVERPDGSNFTLKIRSTKLEDSAMYFCASSEGAQVGYTFGSGTRLTVV.

Note on this clone: A read error may produce the germline difference seen at one junction end. The genes are TRBV7-7 and TRBJ2-1; perhaps TRBD2 as D (5 bases). The CDR3 sequence is 14 residues long. Germline V gene lookup returns CDR1 SSHAT and CDR2 FNYEAQ (reference sequence). In DNA form, the CDR3 reads TGTGCTAGCAGCGTAGCAAGACCCCCGGGGGAGCAGTTCTTC. Its translation is CASSVARPPGEQFF.

The chain uses TRBV7-2 and TRBJ1-5; D is perhaps TRBD1 (5 bases). Trimming cost V 1 base and J 8 bases, with 9 bases left between them. This CDR3 contains 13 residues. Germline CDR1 reads SGHTA; CDR2 reads FQGNSA. The CDR3 reads CASSLGRGEPQHF. The CDR3 nucleotides read TGTGCCAGCAGCTTAGGAAGGGGCGAGCCCCAGCATTTT. Complete variable domain (other parts from reference TRBV7-2 and TRBJ1-5): GAGVSQSPSNKVTEKGKDVELRCDPISGHTALYWYRQSLGQGLEFLIYFQGNSAPDKSGLPSDRFSAERTGGSVSTLTIQRTQQEDSAVYLCASSLGRGEPQHFGDGTRLSIL.

The chain carries TRBV5-5 and TRBJ1-2, with D maybe TRBD1 (6 bases). The germline V gene has CDR1 SGHKS and CDR2 YYEKEE (reference sequence). V was cut by 4 bases and J by 6 bases, with 10 bases left in between. The CDR3 length is 12 residues. The CDR3 here is CASSRDKDGYTF. The CDR3 DNA is TGTGCCAGCAGCCGGGACAAAGATGGCTACACCTTC.

V usage is TRBV6-6 and J usage is TRBJ1-3; possible D gene TRBD1, 5 bases. Deletions cut 7 bases from V and 9 bases from J, with 16 bases between. Germline assignment: CDR1 MNHNY and CDR2 SVGAGI (reference sequence). The CDR3 has 13 residues. The CDR3 region has the DNA TGTGCCAGCAACGGACAAGTGGAGGGCACCATATATTTT. Residues: CASNGQVEGTIYF.

The chain uses TRBV5-1 and TRBJ1-3; 10 nucleotides line up with TRBD1. The J segment lost 4 bases and the V segment lost 0 bases, leaving 4 bases of the junction unmatched. The CDR3 spans 16 residues. CDR1 is SGHRS, CDR2 YFSETQ, per germline. The CDR3 region is CASSLGQGALGNTIYF. The CDR3 region has the DNA TGCGCCAGCAGCTTGGGACAGGGGGCGCTCGGAAACACCATATATTTT.

V is TRBV27 and J is TRBJ1-2, with unresolved D. The V gene's germline CDR1 is MNHEY and CDR2 SMNVEV (reference sequence). V lost 7 bases and J 8 bases, leaving 17 bases between the germline ends. The CDR3 contains 13 residues. CDR3 residues: CASTGSGRLGYTF. The DNA of the CDR3 is TGTGCCAGCACCGGAAGCGGGAGATTGGGCTACACCTTC.

The chain uses TRBV7-9 and TRBJ1-3; 7 positions match TRBD1. V gave up 5 bases and J gave up 2 bases; unmatched junction bases: 15. This CDR3 is 18 amino acids long. Germline V gene lookup returns CDR1 SEHNR and CDR2 FQNEAQ (reference sequence). CDR3 sequence: CASSPRQGSRSPGNTIYF. The DNA of the CDR3 is TGTGCCAGCAGCCCCAGACAGGGTAGTAGAAGTCCTGGAAACACCATATATTTT.

The chain employs TRBV6-5 and TRBJ2-7; tentative D call: TRBD2 (6 bases). Germline CDR1 reads MNHEY; CDR2 reads SVGAGI. The CDR3 runs to 16 residues. Trimming removed 4 bases from V and 0 bases from J, with 16 bases in between. The chain's CDR3 is CASSSEGGVGSYEQYF. The CDR3 coding sequence is TGTGCCAGCAGTTCCGAGGGAGGCGTTGGCTCCTACGAGCAGTACTTC.

The rearrangement links TRBV7-8 to TRBJ1-2, with D unresolved. Germline assignment: CDR1 SGHVS and CDR2 FQNEAQ. This CDR3 contains 15 residues. Trimming took off 3 bases at V and 2 bases at J, with 13 bases between the two ends. In nucleotides, the CDR3 is TGTGCCAGCAGCTTTGGGCCACTAGGGAACTATGGCTACACCTTC. Residues: CASSFGPLGNYGYTF.

V and J are TRBV18 and TRBJ1-5; D gene unclear. Trimming took off 6 bases at V and 3 bases at J, with 9 bases between the two ends. The germline V gene encodes CDR1 KGHSH and CDR2 LQKENI. The length of the CDR3 is 13 residues. CDR3 sequence: CASSLDNNQPQHF. CDR3 DNA sequence: TGTGCCAGCTCGCTTGACAACAATCAGCCCCAGCATTTT.

With respect to this clone: This specimen includes other DNA sequences encoding the same CDR3. The chain links TRBV5-1 to TRBJ1-5, with D possibly TRBD1 on 5 matching bases. The V and J ends lost 0 bases and 5 bases respectively, with 9 bases between them. CDR3 length: 14 amino acids. The V gene's germline CDR1 is SGHRS and CDR2 YFSETQ. CDR3 region: CASSLGQGHQPQHF. CDR3 bases: TGCGCCAGCAGCTTGGGTCAGGGCCATCAGCCCCAGCATTTT.

The rearrangement uses TRBV6-5 and TRBJ1-1, with 7 bases matching TRBD1. Per the germline V gene, CDR1 is MNHEY and CDR2 is SVGAGI. This CDR3 region has 16 residues. V was clipped by 4 bases and J by 4 bases; unmatched bases: 12. CDR3 in amino acids: CASSFPTQGGGTEAFF. The CDR3 bases are TGTGCCAGCAGTTTCCCGACCCAGGGGGGCGGCACTGAAGCTTTCTTT.

The CDR3 nucleotides are TGTGCCAGCAGTGTAGAGACAGGGGCTGGAAACACCATATATTTT. This sequence encodes CASSVETGAGNTIYF. The chain carries TRBV2 and TRBJ1-3, with 8 bases identical to TRBD1. Germline V CDR1 and CDR2: SNHLY, FYNNEI. The CDR3 totals 15 residues. V lost 4 bases to trimming and J lost 2 bases; unmatched junction nucleotides: 4.

The chain couples TRBV11-2 to TRBJ1-1; 8 bases line up with TRBD1. V lost 4 bases to trimming and J lost 6 bases; unmatched junction nucleotides: 10. This CDR3 region has 15 residues. Germline-derived CDR1 and CDR2 are SGHAT and FQNNGV. The CDR3 here is CASSSHRDRYAEAFF. The CDR3 DNA follows: TGTGCCAGCAGCTCACACCGGGACAGGTACGCTGAAGCTTTCTTT.

V usage is TRBV6-6 and J usage is TRBJ1-6; unclear D gene. The CDR3 length is 15 residues. The ends were cut back, 5 bases at V and 1 base at J, with 9 bases in the middle. Germline lookup yields CDR1 MNHNY and CDR2 SVGAGI (reference sequence). This CDR3 reads CASSGDSSYNSPLHF. The CDR3, as DNA: TGTGCCAGCAGTGGAGACTCGTCCTATAATTCACCCCTCCACTTT.